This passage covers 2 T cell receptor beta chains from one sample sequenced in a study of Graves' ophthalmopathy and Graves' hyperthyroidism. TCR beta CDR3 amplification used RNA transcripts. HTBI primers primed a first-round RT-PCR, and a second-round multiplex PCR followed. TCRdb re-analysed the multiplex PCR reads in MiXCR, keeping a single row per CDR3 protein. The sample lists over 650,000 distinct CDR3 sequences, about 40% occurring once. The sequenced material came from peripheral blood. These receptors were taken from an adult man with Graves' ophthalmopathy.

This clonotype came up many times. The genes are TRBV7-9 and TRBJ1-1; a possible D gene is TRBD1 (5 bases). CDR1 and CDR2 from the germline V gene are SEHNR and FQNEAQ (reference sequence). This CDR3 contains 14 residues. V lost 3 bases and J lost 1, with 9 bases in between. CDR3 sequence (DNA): TGTGCCAGCAGCTTCGGGGGTAGGAACACTGAAGCTTTCTTT. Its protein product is CASSFGGRNTEAFF.

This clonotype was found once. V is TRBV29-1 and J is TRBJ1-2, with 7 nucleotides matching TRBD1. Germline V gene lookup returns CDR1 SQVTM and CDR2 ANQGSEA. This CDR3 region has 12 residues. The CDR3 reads CNAGGGGRGYTF. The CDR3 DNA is TGCAACGCAGGGGGGGGCGGGCGCGGCTACACCTTC.